Listed below are T cell receptor beta chains from one sample, sequenced in a study of blood T cell repertoires in COVID-19. Sequenced by immunoSEQ multiplex PCR; TCRdb stores in-frame clones only, minus some. Of over 250,000 clones in the sample, 89% were seen once. The sequenced sample consisted of peripheral blood. These receptors all come from a woman aged 55-69 years with acute or convalescent COVID-19. CDR3s include the opening cysteine and the closing phenylalanine or tryptophan. The D gene is left open where the match is weak. Expanded clones are given a class, and other clones once, few, many or no size at all.

J: TRBJ1-2; size: NA; D: NA; V: TRBV3-1/TRBV3-2; CDR3: CAHTGYLPPDYGYTF
J: TRBJ2-7; size: NA; D: TRBD2; V: TRBV27; CDR3: CASSRGDRYEQYF
J: TRBJ1-5; size: NA; D: NA; V: TRBV6-5; CDR3: CASSYRAGASNQPQHF
J: TRBJ1-2; size: NA; D: TRBD1; V: TRBV18; CDR3: CASSLTGADNYGYTF
J: TRBJ1-4; size: NA; D: NA; V: TRBV30; CDR3: CAWSLQGGGKLFF
J: TRBJ2-3; size: NA; D: TRBD2; V: TRBV11-2; CDR3: CASSLRRIAGVDTQYF
J: TRBJ2-3; size: once; D: TRBD1; V: TRBV27; CDR3: CASSGRRGQGTDTQYF
J: TRBJ2-1; size: once; D: TRBD2; V: TRBV7-9; CDR3: CASPSGGPGNEQFF
J: TRBJ1-2; size: once; D: TRBD1; V: TRBV27; CDR3: CASSLTGGFYGYTF
J: TRBJ2-1; size: NA; D: NA; V: TRBV24-1; CDR3: CATMGSQGNEQFF
J: TRBJ1-5; size: NA; D: TRBD1; V: TRBV7-9; CDR3: CASSEDRGDQPQHF
J: TRBJ1-5; size: NA; D: NA; V: TRBV5-5; CDR3: CASSLRGSNQPQHF
J: TRBJ2-1; size: NA; D: NA; V: TRBV30; CDR3: CAWSVLALGEQFF
J: TRBJ1-2; size: NA; D: TRBD1; V: TRBV9; CDR3: CASSEGEQGVYGYTF
J: TRBJ1-5; size: NA; D: TRBD1; V: TRBV4-2; CDR3: CASSQGLGGGNQPQHF
J: TRBJ2-5; size: NA; D: TRBD2; V: TRBV5-1; CDR3: CASSSTSGGPQETQYF
J: TRBJ1-5; size: NA; D: TRBD1; V: TRBV6-2/TRBV6-3; CDR3: CASSYRGQGPLSNQPQHF
J: TRBJ2-1; size: NA; D: NA; V: TRBV15; CDR3: CATSRGSGVSYNEQFF
J: TRBJ1-2; size: NA; D: TRBD1; V: TRBV14; CDR3: CASSPLTGGPGYTF
J: TRBJ2-5; size: NA; D: NA; V: TRBV5-4; CDR3: CASSLWRGGETQYF
J: TRBJ2-7; size: NA; D: TRBD1; V: TRBV6-5; CDR3: CASSYTRDRAAYEQYF
J: TRBJ1-2; size: NA; D: TRBD1; V: TRBV19; CDR3: CASSVPGQGGYGYTF
J: TRBJ2-7; size: NA; D: TRBD1; V: TRBV10-3; CDR3: CAISEASGTVGYEQYF
J: TRBJ1-2; size: NA; D: TRBD1; V: TRBV7-9; CDR3: CASRSRQGEGYTF
J: TRBJ2-1; size: NA; D: NA; V: TRBV6-2/TRBV6-3; CDR3: CASSRAGTWGNEQFF
J: TRBJ2-3; size: NA; D: NA; V: TRBV21-1; CDR3: CASSPGRVGAGTSTDTQYF
J: TRBJ2-3; size: NA; D: TRBD2; V: TRBV15; CDR3: CATSNSGSTDTQYF
J: TRBJ2-1; size: NA; D: TRBD2; V: TRBV3-1/TRBV3-2; CDR3: CASSPAPGLAGGEQFF
J: TRBJ2-1; size: NA; D: TRBD1; V: TRBV29-1; CDR3: CSGLPGTGAYNEQFF
J: TRBJ2-1; size: NA; D: NA; V: TRBV7-7; CDR3: CASSLGGGEQFF
J: TRBJ1-2; size: few; D: NA; V: TRBV30; CDR3: CAWSPPRGGGTGGYTF
J: TRBJ2-4; size: NA; D: TRBD2; V: TRBV11-1; CDR3: CASSFGLAGLGIQYF
J: TRBJ1-5; size: few; D: NA; V: TRBV19; CDR3: CASSPQALVPQHF
J: TRBJ1-5; size: NA; D: NA; V: TRBV21-1; CDR3: CASSKERGGGQENQPQHF
J: TRBJ2-7; size: NA; D: TRBD1; V: TRBV11-2; CDR3: CASSLGPTPRQGSGEQYF
J: TRBJ2-7; size: few; D: TRBD1; V: TRBV19; CDR3: CASTSSGQAAGEQYF
J: TRBJ2-4; size: NA; D: NA; V: TRBV28; CDR3: CASRGGGSIVAKNIQYF
J: TRBJ1-1; size: NA; D: TRBD1; V: TRBV7-9; CDR3: CASSLDPDRAEAFF
J: TRBJ1-1; size: NA; D: TRBD1; V: TRBV28; CDR3: CASSLPDRVMNTEAFF
J: TRBJ1-2; size: NA; D: NA; V: TRBV3-1/TRBV3-2; CDR3: CASSQRANNYGYTF
J: TRBJ2-2; size: NA; D: NA; V: TRBV24-1; CDR3: CATSNRAAGELFF
J: TRBJ1-2; size: NA; D: NA; V: TRBV14; CDR3: CASSQDRGLRGYTF
J: TRBJ2-1; size: NA; D: TRBD2; V: TRBV27; CDR3: CASSLWSTSGGGLGLHEQFF
J: TRBJ2-3; size: NA; D: NA; V: TRBV5-1; CDR3: CASSLGDSPDTQYF
J: TRBJ1-2; size: NA; D: NA; V: TRBV28; CDR3: CASRMTPNYGYTF
J: TRBJ2-3; size: NA; D: NA; V: TRBV7-9; CDR3: CASSLEGWGGTDTQYF
J: TRBJ2-3; size: NA; D: NA; V: TRBV7-3; CDR3: CASSLDGLAQYF
J: TRBJ1-2; size: NA; D: NA; V: TRBV7-9; CDR3: CASSREGTAHYGYTF
J: TRBJ1-2; size: NA; D: NA; V: TRBV10-3; CDR3: CAIRGREGYGYTF
J: TRBJ2-5; size: NA; D: NA; V: TRBV18; CDR3: CASSPPYGQETQYF
J: TRBJ2-7; size: few; D: TRBD1; V: TRBV3-1/TRBV3-2; CDR3: CASRLNRGEQYF
J: TRBJ1-5; size: once; D: NA; V: TRBV7-9; CDR3: CASSLAGRQPNQPQHF